Detailed here is one T cell receptor (beta chain). Its target is unknown. V lost 8 bases to trimming and J lost 4 bases, with 14 bases between them. The CDR3 extends over 13 amino acids. Germline loops: CDR1 MNHNS, CDR2 SASEGT. This entry comes from a study of graft-versus-host responses after intestinal transplantation. Turning to the study itself: Recipients were given multivisceral, liver-intestinal, or isolated intestinal transplants. For approximately three years after anti-thymocyte globulin induction, all recipients took tacrolimus and steroids.

Only in-frame clones appear in the TCRdb table, and some are missing; sequencing was by immunoSEQ multiplex PCR. Among about 130,000 clones listed, around nine tenths were seen once. Regarding the study as a whole: Early after transplant, HvG clones declined as circulating GvH clones peaked.

The sequence was collected from a human donor who received an intestinal transplant. This rearrangement joins TRBV6-1 to TRBJ1-1; a weak D match, TRBD1 (6 bases). Sequences were derived from unstimulated CD4+ T cells sorted from spleen or lymph node cells, sampled before intestinal transplant. The CDR3 DNA follows: TGTGCCAGCTGTTCTCGGGGGGCCACTGAAGCTTTCTTT. Translating it yields CASCSRGATEAFF.